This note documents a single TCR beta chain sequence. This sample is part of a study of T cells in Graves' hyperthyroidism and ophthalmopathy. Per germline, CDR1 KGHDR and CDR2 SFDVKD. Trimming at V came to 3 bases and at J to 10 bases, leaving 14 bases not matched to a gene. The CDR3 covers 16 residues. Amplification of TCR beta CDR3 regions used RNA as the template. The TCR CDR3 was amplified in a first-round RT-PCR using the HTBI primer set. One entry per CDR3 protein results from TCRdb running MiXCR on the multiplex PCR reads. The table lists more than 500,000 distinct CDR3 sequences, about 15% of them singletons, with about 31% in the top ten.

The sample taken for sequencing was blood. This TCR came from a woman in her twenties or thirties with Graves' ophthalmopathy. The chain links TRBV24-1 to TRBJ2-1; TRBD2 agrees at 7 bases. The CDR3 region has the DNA TGTGCCACCAGTGATCCTCTAGCGGACGTCGCCCCGGAGCAGTTCTTC. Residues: CATSDPLADVAPEQFF.